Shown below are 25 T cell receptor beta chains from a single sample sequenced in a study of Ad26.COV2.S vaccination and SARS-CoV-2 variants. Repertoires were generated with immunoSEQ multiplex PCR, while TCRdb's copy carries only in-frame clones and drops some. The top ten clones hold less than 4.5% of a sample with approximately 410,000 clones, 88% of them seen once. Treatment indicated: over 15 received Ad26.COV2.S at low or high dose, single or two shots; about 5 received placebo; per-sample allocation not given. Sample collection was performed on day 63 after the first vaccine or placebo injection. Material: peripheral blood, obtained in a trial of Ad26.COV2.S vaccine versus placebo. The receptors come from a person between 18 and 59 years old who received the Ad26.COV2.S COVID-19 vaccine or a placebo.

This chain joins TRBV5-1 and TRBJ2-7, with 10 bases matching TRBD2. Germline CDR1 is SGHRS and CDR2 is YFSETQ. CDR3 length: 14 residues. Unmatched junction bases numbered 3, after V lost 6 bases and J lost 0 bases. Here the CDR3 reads CASKLAGNSYEQYF. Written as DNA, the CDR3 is TGCGCCAGCAAACTAGCGGGGAACTCCTACGAGCAGTACTTC.

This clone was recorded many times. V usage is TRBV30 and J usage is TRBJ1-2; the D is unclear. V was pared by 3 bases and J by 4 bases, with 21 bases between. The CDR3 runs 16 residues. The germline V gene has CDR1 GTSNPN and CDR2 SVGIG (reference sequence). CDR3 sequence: CAWSSPDIIYPYGYTF. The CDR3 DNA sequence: TGTGCCTGGAGCTCCCCCGACATAATTTACCCCTATGGCTACACCTTC.

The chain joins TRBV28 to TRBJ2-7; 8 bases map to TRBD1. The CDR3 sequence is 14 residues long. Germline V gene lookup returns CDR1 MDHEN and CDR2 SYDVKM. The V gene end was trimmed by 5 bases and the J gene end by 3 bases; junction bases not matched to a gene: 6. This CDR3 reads CASSVRDRNYEQYF. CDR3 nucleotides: TGTGCCAGCAGTGTCCGGGACAGGAACTACGAGCAGTACTTC.

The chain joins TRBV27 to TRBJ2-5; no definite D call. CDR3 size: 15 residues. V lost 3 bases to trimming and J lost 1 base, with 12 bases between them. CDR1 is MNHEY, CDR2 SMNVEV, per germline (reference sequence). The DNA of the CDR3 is TGTGCCAGCAGTTTGTTTTATAGCCCCCAAGAGACCCAGTACTTC. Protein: CASSLFYSPQETQYF.

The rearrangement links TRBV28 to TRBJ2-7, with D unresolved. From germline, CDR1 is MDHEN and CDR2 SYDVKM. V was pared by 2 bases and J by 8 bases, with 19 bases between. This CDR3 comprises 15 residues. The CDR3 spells CASSLASRTSGQQYF. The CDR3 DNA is TGTGCCAGCAGTTTAGCCAGCCGCACCTCCGGCCAGCAGTACTTC.

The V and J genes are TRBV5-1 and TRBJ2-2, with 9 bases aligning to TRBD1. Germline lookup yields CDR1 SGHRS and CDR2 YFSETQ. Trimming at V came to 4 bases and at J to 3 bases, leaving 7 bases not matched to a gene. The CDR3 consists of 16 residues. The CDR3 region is CASSQAGTGYTGELFF. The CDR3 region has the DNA TGCGCCAGCAGCCAAGCCGGGACAGGGTACACCGGGGAGCTGTTTTTT.

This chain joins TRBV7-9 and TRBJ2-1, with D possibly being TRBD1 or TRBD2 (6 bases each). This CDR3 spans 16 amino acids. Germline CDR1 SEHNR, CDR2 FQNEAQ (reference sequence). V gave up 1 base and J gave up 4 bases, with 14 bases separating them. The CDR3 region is CASSLVGGAPYNEQFF. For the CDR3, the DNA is TGTGCCAGCAGCTTAGTCGGGGGCGCACCTTACAATGAGCAGTTCTTC.

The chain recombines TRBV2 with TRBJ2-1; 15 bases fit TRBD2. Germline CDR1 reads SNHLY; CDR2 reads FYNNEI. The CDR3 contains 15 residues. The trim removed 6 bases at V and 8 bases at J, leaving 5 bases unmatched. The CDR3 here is CASRGTSGGNHEQFF. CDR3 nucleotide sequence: TGTGCCAGCAGGGGGACTAGCGGGGGGAACCATGAGCAGTTCTTC.

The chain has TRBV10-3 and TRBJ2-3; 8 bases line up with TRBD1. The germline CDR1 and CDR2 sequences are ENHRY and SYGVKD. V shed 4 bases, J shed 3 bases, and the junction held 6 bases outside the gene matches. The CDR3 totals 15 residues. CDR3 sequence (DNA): TGTGCCATCAGTGGGGACAGGCTATCGACAGATACGCAGTATTTT. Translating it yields CAISGDRLSTDTQYF.

For the CDR3, the DNA is TGTGCCAGCAGCTCCACACTGACAGGGGGCTATGGCTACACCTTC. Protein product: CASSSTLTGGYGYTF. The rearrangement uses TRBV7-2 and TRBJ1-2; 9 bases fit TRBD1. V was pared by 4 bases and J by 4 bases, with 7 bases of the junction left unmatched. The V gene's germline CDR1 is SGHTA and CDR2 FQGNSA. The CDR3 consists of 15 residues.

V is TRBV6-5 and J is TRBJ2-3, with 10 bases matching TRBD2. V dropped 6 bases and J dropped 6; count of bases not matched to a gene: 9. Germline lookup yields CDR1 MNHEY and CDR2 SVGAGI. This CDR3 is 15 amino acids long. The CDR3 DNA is TGTGCCAGCAGACCAGCGGGGGGGCGGTCGGATACGCAGTATTTT. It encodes CASRPAGGRSDTQYF.

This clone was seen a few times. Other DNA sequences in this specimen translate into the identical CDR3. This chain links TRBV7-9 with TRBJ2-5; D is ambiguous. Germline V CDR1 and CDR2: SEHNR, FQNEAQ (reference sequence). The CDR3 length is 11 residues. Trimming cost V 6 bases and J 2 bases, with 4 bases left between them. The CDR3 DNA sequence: TGTGCCAGCAGTCAACAAGAGACCCAGTACTTC. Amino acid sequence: CASSQQETQYF.

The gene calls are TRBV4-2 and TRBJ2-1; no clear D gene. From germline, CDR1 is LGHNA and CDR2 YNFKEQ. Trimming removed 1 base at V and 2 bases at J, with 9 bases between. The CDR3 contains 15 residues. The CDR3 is CASSQVLGTYNEQFF. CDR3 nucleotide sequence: TGTGCCAGCAGCCAAGTACTTGGCACCTACAATGAGCAGTTCTTC.

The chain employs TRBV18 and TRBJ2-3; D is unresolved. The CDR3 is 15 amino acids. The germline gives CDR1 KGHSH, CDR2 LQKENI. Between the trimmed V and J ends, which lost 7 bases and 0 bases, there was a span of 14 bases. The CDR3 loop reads CASYGKGFSTDTQYF. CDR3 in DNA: TGTGCCAGCTACGGAAAGGGATTTAGCACAGATACGCAGTATTTT.

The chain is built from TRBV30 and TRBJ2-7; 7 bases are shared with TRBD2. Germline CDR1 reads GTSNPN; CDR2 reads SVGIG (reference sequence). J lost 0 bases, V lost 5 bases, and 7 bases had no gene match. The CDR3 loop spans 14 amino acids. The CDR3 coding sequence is TGTGCCTGGCAAAATGCGGGGGTCTCCTACGAGCAGTACTTC. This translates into CAWQNAGVSYEQYF.

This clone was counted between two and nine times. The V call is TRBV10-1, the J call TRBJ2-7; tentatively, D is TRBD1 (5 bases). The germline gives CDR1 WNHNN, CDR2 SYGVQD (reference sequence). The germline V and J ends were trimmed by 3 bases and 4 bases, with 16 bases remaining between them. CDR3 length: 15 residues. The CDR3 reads CASSDPQQGNYEQYF. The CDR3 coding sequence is TGCGCCAGCAGTGATCCGCAGCAGGGCAATTACGAGCAGTACTTC.

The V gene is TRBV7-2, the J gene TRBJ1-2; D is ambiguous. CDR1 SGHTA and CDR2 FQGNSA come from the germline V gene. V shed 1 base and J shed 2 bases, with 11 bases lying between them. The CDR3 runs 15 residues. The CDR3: CASSLVFGPNYGYTF. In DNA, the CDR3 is TGTGCCAGCAGCTTAGTTTTTGGGCCGAACTATGGCTACACCTTC.

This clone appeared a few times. Here the CDR3 DNA reads TGTGCCAGCAGCCAGGACAGGGCGGGAAACATTCAGTACTTC. Translating gives CASSQDRAGNIQYF. The chain has TRBV7-2 and TRBJ2-4, with 8 nucleotides matching TRBD1. This CDR3 has 14 residues. The V gene end was trimmed by 5 bases and the J gene end by 6 bases; junction bases not matched to a gene: 6. Per the germline V gene, CDR1 is SGHTA and CDR2 is FQGNSA.

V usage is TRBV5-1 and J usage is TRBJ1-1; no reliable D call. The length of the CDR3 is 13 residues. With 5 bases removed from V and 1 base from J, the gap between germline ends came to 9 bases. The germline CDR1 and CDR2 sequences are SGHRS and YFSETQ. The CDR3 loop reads CASRFGSNTEAFF. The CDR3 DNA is TGCGCCAGCAGATTTGGGTCGAACACTGAAGCTTTCTTT.

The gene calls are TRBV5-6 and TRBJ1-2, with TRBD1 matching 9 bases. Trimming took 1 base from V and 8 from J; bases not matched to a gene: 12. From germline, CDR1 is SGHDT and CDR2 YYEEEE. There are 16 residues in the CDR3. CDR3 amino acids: CASSLPGQGFLGGYTF. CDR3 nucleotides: TGTGCCAGCAGCTTGCCGGGACAGGGTTTCCTGGGGGGCTACACCTTC.

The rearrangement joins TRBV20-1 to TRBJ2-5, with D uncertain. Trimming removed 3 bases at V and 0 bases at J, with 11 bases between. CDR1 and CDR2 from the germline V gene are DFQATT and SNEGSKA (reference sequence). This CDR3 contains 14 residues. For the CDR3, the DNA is TGCAGTGCTAGTCCCCTTCCGTACCAAGAGACCCAGTACTTC. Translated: CSASPLPYQETQYF.

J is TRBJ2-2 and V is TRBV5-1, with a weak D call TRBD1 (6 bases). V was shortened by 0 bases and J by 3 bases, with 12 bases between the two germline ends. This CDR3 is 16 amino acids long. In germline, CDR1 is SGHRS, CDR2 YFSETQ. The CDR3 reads CASSLASGQHTGELFF. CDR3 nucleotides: TGCGCCAGCAGCTTGGCCAGTGGACAGCACACCGGGGAGCTGTTTTTT.

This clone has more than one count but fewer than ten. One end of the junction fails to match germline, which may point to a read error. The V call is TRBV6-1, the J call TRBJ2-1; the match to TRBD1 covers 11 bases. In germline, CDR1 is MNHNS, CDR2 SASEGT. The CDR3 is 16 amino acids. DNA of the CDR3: TGTGCCAGCAGTGAAGGGGGACAGGGGGTTTTTAAAGGACCCATCTTC. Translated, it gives CASSEGGQGVFKGPIF.

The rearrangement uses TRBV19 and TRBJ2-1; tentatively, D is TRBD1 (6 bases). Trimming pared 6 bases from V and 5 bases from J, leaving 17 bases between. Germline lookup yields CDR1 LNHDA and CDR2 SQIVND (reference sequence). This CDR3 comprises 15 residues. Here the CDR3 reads CASSLQGRVDNEQFF. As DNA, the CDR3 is TGTGCCAGTAGCCTACAGGGTCGGGTGGACAATGAGCAGTTCTTC.

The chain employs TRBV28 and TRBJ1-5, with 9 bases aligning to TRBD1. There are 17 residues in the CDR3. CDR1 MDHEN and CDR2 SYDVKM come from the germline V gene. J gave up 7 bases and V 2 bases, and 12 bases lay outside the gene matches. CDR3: CASSLPSHRGRGQPQHF. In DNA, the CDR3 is TGTGCCAGCAGTTTACCATCCCACAGGGGGCGCGGCCAGCCCCAGCATTTT.